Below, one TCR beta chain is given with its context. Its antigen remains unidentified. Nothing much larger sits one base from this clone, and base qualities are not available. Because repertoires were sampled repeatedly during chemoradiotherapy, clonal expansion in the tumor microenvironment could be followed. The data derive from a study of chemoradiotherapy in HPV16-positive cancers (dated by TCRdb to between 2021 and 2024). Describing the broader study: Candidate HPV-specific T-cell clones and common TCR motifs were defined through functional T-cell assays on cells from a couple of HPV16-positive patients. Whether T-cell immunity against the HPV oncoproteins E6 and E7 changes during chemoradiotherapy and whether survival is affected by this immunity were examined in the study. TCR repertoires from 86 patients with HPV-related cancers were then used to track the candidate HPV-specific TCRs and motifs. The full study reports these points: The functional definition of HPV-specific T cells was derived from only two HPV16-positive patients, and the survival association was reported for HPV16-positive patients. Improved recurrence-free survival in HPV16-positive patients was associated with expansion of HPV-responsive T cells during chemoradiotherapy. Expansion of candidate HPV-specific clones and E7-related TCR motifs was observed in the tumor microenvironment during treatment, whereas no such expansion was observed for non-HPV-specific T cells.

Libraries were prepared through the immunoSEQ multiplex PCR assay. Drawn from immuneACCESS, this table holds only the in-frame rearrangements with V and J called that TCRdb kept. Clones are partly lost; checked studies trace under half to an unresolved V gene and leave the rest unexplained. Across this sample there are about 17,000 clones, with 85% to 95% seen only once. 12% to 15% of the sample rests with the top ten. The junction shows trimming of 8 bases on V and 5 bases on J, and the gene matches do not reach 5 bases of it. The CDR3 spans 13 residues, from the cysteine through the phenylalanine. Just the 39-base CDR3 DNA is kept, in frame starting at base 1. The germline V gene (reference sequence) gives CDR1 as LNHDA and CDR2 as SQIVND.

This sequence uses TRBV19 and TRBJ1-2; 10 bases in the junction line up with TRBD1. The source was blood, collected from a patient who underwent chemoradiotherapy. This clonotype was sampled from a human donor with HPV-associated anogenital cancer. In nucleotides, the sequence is TGTGCCAGTGGGACAGGGGCGGCTTATGGCTACACCTTC. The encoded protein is CASGTGAAYGYTF.